This T cell receptor beta chain comes out of a study of cytomegalovirus exposure and HLA in healthy donors. V lost 5 bases and J lost 3, with 16 bases in between. CDR1 and CDR2 from the germline V gene are SGHAT and FQDESV (reference sequence). CDR3 length: 15 residues. It was with 60 Vbeta and 13 Jbeta primers that the PCR ran. Libraries were prepared by immunoSEQ multiplex PCR; TCRdb keeps only in-frame clonotypes and omits some of them. Its listing shows about 75,000 clones. The TCR originated in a man aged 35 to 55 in good health and CMV-seronegative. Sequencing used PBMCs. The chain uses TRBV11-1 and TRBJ1-1; tentatively, D is TRBD1 (5 bases). Written as DNA, the CDR3 is TGTGCCAGCAGCATTTCGGACACCTTGGACACTGAAGCTTTCTTT. As protein: CASSISDTLDTEAFF.